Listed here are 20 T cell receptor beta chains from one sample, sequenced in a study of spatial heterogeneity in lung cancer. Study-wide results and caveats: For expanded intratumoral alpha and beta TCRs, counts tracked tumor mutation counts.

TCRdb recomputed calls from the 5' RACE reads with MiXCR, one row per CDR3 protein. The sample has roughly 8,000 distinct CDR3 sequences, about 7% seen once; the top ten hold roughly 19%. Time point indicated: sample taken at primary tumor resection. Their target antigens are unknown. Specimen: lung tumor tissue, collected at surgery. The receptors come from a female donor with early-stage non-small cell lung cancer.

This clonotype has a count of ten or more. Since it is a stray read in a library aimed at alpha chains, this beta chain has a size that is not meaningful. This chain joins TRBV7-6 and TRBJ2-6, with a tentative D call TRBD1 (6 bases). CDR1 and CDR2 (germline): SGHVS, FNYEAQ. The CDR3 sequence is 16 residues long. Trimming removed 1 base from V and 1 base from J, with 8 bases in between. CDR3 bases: TGTGCCAGCAGCTTAGTCGGACAGTCTGGGGCCAACGTCCTGACTTTC. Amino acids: CASSLVGQSGANVLTF.

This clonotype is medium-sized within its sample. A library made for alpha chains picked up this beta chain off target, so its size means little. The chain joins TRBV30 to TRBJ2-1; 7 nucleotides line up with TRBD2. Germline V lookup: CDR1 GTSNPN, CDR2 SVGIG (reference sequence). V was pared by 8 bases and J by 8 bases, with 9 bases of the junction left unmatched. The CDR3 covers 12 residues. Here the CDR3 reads CALGRGSYEQFF. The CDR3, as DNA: TGTGCCCTTGGTCGCGGGAGCTATGAGCAGTTCTTC.

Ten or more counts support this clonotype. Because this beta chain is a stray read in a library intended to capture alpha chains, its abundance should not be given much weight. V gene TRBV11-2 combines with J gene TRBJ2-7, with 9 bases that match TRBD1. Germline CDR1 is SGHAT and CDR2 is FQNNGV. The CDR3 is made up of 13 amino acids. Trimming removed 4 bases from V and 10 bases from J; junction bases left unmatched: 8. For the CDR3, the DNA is TGTGCCAGCAGCTCCGACAGGGGGGCGGGACAGTACTTC. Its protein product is CASSSDRGAGQYF.

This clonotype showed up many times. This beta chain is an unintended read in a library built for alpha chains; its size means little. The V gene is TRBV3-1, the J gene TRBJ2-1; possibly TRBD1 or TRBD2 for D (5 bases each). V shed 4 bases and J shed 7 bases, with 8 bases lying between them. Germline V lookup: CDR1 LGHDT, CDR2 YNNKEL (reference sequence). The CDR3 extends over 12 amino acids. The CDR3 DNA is TGTGCCAGCAGCCGGGGGAAGAATGAGCAGTTCTTC. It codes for CASSRGKNEQFF.

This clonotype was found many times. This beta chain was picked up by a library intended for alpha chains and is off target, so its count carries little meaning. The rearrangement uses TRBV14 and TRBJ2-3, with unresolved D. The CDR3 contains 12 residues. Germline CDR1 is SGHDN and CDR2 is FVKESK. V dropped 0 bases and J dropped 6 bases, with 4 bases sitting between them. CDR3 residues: CASSQEGDTQYF. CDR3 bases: TGTGCCAGCAGCCAAGAGGGGGATACGCAGTATTTT.

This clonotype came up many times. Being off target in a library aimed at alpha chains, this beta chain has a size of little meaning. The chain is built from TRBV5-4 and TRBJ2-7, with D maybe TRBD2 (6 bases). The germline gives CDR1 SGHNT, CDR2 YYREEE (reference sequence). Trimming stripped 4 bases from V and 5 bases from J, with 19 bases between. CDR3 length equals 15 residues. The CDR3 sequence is CASSPRDRRGHEQYF. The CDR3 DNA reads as TGTGCCAGCAGCCCGCGGGATCGTAGGGGCCACGAGCAGTACTTC.

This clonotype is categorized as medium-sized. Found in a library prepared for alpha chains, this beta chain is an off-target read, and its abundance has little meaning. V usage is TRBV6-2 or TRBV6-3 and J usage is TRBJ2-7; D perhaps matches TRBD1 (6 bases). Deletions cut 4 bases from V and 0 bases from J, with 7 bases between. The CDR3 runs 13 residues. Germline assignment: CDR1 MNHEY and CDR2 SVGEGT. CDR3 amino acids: CASSSRGSYEQYF. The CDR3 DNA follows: TGTGCCAGCAGTTCCAGGGGCTCCTACGAGCAGTACTTC.

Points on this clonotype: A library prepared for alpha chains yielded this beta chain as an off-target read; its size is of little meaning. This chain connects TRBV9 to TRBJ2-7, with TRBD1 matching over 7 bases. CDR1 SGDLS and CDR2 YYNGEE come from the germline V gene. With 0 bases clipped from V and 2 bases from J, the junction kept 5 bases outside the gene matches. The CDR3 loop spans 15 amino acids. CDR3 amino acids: CASSVGPDRAYEQYF. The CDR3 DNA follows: TGTGCCAGCAGCGTAGGACCCGACAGGGCCTACGAGCAGTACTTC.

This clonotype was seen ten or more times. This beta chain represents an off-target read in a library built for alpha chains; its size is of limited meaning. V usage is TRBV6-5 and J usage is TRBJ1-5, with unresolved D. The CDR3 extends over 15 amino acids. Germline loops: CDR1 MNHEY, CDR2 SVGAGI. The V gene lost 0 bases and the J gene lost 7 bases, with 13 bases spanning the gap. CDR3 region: CASSYSGPGKQPQHF. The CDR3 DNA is TGTGCCAGCAGTTACTCCGGCCCCGGAAAACAGCCCCAGCATTTT.

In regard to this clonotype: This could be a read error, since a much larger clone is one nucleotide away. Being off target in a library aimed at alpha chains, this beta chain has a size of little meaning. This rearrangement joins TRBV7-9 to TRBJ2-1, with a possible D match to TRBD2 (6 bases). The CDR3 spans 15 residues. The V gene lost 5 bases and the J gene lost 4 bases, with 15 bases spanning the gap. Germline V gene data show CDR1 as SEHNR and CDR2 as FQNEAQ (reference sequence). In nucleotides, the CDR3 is TGTGCCAGCAGCATTAGACGGGGGACTTACAATGAGCAGTTCTTC. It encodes CASSIRRGTYNEQFF.

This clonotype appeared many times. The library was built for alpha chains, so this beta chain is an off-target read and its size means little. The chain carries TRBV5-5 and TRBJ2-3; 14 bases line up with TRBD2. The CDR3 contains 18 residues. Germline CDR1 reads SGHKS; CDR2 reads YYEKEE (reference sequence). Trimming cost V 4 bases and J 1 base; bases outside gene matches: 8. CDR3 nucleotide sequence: TGTGCCAGCAGCCGCGGGACTAGCGGGAGATTGGGCACAGATACGCAGTATTTT. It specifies CASSRGTSGRLGTDTQYF. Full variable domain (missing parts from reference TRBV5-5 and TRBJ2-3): DAGVTQSPTHLIKTRGQQVTLRCSPISGHKSVSWYQQVLGQGPQFIFQYYEKEERGRGNFPDRFSARQFPNYSSELNVNALLLGDSALYLCASSRGTSGRLGTDTQYFGPGTRLTVL.

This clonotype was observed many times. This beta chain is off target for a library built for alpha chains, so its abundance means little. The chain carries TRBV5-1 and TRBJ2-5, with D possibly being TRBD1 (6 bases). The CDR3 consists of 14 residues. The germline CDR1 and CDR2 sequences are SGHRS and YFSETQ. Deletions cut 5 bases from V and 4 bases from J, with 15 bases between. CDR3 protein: CASREPSRGETQYF. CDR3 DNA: TGCGCCAGCAGGGAACCCAGCAGGGGAGAGACCCAGTACTTC.

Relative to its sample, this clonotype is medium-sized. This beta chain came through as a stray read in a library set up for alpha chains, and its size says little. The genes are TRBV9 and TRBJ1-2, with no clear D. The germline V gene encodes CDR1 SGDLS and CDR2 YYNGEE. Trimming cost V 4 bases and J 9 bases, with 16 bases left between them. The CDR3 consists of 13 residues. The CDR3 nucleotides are TGTGCCAGCAGCCCCACGGGAGTTTCTAGCTACACCTTC. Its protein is CASSPTGVSSYTF.

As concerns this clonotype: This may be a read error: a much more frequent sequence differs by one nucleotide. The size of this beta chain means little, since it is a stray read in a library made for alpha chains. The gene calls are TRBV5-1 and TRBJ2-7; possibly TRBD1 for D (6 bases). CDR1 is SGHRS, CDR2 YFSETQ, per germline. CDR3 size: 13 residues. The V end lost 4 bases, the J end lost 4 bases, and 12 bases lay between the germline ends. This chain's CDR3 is CASSVGAFYEQYF. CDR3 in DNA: TGCGCCAGCAGCGTGGGGGCCTTTTACGAGCAGTACTTC. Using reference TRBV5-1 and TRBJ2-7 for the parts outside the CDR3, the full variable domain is KAGVTQTPRYLIKTRGQQVTLSCSPISGHRSVSWYQQTPGQGLQFLFEYFSETQRNKGNFPGRFSGRQFSNSRSEMNVSTLELGDSALYLCASSVGAFYEQYFGPGTRLTVT.

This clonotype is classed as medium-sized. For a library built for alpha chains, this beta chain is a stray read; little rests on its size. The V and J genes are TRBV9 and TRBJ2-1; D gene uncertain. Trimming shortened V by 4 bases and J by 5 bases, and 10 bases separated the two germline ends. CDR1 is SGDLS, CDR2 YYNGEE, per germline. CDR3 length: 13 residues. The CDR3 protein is CASSTRPDNEQFF. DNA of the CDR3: TGTGCCAGCAGCACCCGACCCGACAATGAGCAGTTCTTC.

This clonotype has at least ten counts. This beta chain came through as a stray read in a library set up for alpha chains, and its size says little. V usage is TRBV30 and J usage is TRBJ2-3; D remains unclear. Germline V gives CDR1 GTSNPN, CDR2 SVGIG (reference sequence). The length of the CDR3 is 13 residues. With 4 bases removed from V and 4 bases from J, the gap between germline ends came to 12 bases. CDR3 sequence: CAWNRLGADTQYF. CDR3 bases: TGTGCCTGGAACCGATTGGGTGCAGATACGCAGTATTTT.

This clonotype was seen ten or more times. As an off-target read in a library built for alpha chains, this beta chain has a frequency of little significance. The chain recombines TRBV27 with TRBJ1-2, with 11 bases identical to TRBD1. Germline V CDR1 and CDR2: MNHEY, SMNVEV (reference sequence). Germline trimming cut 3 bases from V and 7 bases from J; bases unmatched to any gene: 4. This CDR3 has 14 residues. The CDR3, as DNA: TGTGCCAGCAGTTTGGCGGGACAGGGGGTTGGCTACACCTTC. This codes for CASSLAGQGVGYTF.

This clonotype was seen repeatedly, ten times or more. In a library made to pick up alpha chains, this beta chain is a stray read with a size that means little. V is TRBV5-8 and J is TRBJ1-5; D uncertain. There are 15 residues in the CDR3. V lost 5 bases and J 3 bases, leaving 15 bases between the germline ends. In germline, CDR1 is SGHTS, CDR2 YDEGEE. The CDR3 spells CASRKKTSNNQPQHF. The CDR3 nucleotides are TGTGCCAGCAGGAAAAAAACAAGTAACAATCAGCCCCAGCATTTT.

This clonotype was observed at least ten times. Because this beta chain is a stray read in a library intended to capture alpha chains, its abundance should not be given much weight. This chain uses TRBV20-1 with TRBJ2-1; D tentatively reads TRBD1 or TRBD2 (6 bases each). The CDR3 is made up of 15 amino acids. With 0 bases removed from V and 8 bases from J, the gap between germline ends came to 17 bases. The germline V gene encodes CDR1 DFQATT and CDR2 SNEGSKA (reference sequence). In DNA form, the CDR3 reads TGCAGTGCTAGAGAAGGGGGACTTGCACGTGATGAGCAGTTCTTC. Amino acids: CSAREGGLARDEQFF.

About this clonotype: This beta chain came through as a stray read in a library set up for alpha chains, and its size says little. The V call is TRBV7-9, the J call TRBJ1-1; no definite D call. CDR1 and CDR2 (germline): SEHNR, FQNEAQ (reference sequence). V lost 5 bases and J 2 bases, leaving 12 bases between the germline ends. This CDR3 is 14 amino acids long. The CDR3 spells CASSTREANTEAFF. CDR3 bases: TGTGCCAGCAGCACCCGCGAAGCCAACACTGAAGCTTTCTTT.